These T cell receptor beta chains were read from a single sample in a study of blood T cell repertoires in COVID-19. TCRdb's table, derived via immunoSEQ multiplex PCR, lists solely in-frame clones and lacks some. This sample has approximately 50,000 clones, with around 78% found just once. Sequencing was done on a sample of peripheral blood. These receptors originate from a human donor in a cohort sampled during active COVID-19. CDR3s include the opening cysteine and the closing phenylalanine or tryptophan. The D gene is left open where the match is weak. Clone size appears in some rows only: once, few, many, or a class for an expanded clone.

d_call: .; clone_size: few; v_call: TRBV19; j_call: TRBJ2-7; cdr3_aa: CASSRTVPSSYEQYF; cdr3_nt: TGTGCCAGTAGCCGGACAGTACCGAGCTCCTACGAGCAGTACTTC
d_call: .; clone_size: .; v_call: TRBV20-1; j_call: TRBJ2-3; cdr3_aa: CSATLTDTQYF; cdr3_nt: TGCAGTGCTACACTCACAGATACGCAGTATTTT
d_call: .; clone_size: .; v_call: TRBV3-1/TRBV3-2; j_call: TRBJ1-2; cdr3_aa: CASSQVSGGDGYTF; cdr3_nt: TGTGCCAGCAGCCAAGTGTCAGGTGGTGACGGCTACACCTTC
d_call: TRBD2; clone_size: .; v_call: TRBV20-1; j_call: TRBJ2-5; cdr3_aa: CSVSPSGTSGGKTQYF; cdr3_nt: TGCAGTGTTAGTCCTTCTGGGACTAGCGGGGGGAAGACCCAGTACTTC
d_call: TRBD1; clone_size: .; v_call: TRBV11-2; j_call: TRBJ1-6; cdr3_aa: CASSTSRGLNSPLHF; cdr3_nt: TGTGCCAGCAGCACCTCTAGGGGGCTAAATTCACCCCTCCACTTT
d_call: .; clone_size: .; v_call: TRBV6-2/TRBV6-3; j_call: TRBJ2-6; cdr3_aa: CASSYSAAGGSGANVLTF; cdr3_nt: TGTGCCAGCAGTTACTCGGCGGCCGGGGGATCTGGGGCCAACGTCCTGACTTTC
d_call: TRBD1; clone_size: .; v_call: TRBV28; j_call: TRBJ2-7; cdr3_aa: CASSLGQEGTRGEQYF; cdr3_nt: TGTGCCAGCAGTTTGGGACAGGAGGGGACCCGGGGAGAGCAGTACTTC
d_call: .; clone_size: .; v_call: TRBV7-2; j_call: TRBJ1-2; cdr3_aa: CASSLGSRQSNYGYTF; cdr3_nt: TGTGCCAGCAGCTTAGGTTCAAGACAGTCTAACTATGGCTACACCTTC
d_call: .; clone_size: .; v_call: TRBV2; j_call: TRBJ1-2; cdr3_aa: CASSLEAIGYGYTF; cdr3_nt: TGTGCCAGCAGCCTAGAAGCCATCGGGTATGGCTACACCTTC
d_call: .; clone_size: .; v_call: TRBV6-2/TRBV6-3; j_call: TRBJ2-7; cdr3_aa: CASSLDSQSYEQYF; cdr3_nt: TGTGCCAGCAGTTTGGACTCACAATCCTACGAGCAGTACTTC
d_call: .; clone_size: .; v_call: TRBV11-3; j_call: TRBJ1-4; cdr3_aa: CASSQENRVANEKLFF; cdr3_nt: TGTGCCAGCAGCCAAGAGAACAGGGTCGCAAATGAAAAACTGTTTTTT
d_call: TRBD1; clone_size: .; v_call: TRBV9; j_call: TRBJ1-2; cdr3_aa: CASSVDWTGYGYTF; cdr3_nt: TGTGCCAGCAGCGTAGATTGGACAGGCTATGGCTACACCTTC
d_call: TRBD1; clone_size: .; v_call: TRBV28; j_call: TRBJ2-7; cdr3_aa: CASSLLVGQGSYEQYF; cdr3_nt: TGTGCCAGCAGTCTACTTGTAGGACAGGGGAGCTACGAGCAGTACTTC
d_call: .; clone_size: few; v_call: TRBV6-5; j_call: TRBJ1-5; cdr3_aa: CASSSPGTLTQHF; cdr3_nt: TGTGCCAGCAGTTCCCCGGGGACTCTGACCCAGCATTTT
d_call: TRBD2; clone_size: .; v_call: TRBV30; j_call: TRBJ2-3; cdr3_aa: CAWRGFWRGGTDTQYF; cdr3_nt: TGTGCCTGGAGGGGATTTTGGCGGGGGGGCACAGATACGCAGTATTTT
d_call: TRBD1; clone_size: once; v_call: TRBV19; j_call: TRBJ1-5; cdr3_aa: CASSIWQGDQPQHF; cdr3_nt: TGTGCCAGTAGTATATGGCAGGGGGATCAGCCCCAGCATTTT
d_call: .; clone_size: .; v_call: TRBV5-8; j_call: TRBJ2-7; cdr3_aa: CASSLGTGPYEQYF; cdr3_nt: TGTGCCAGCAGCTTAGGCACAGGACCCTACGAGCAGTACTTC
d_call: TRBD1; clone_size: .; v_call: TRBV3-1/TRBV3-2; j_call: TRBJ2-7; cdr3_aa: CASSPRDRYYEQYF; cdr3_nt: TGTGCCAGCAGCCCGCGGGACAGGTACTACGAGCAGTACTTC
d_call: .; clone_size: .; v_call: TRBV30; j_call: TRBJ2-5; cdr3_aa: CAWSLTVHETQYF; cdr3_nt: TGTGCCTGGAGTCTTACAGTGCACGAGACCCAGTACTTC
d_call: .; clone_size: .; v_call: TRBV6-5; j_call: TRBJ1-5; cdr3_aa: CASSYGGQGNQPQHF; cdr3_nt: TGTGCCAGCAGTTACGGCGGGCAGGGCAATCAGCCCCAGCATTTT
d_call: .; clone_size: once; v_call: TRBV5-4; j_call: TRBJ2-5; cdr3_aa: CASSLGLGAQETQYF; cdr3_nt: TGTGCCAGCAGCTTGGGGCTTGGGGCCCAAGAGACCCAGTACTTC
d_call: .; clone_size: once; v_call: TRBV30; j_call: TRBJ1-1; cdr3_aa: CAGEGTSNTEAFF; cdr3_nt: TGTGCCGGTGAGGGCACTTCGAACACTGAAGCTTTCTTT
d_call: .; clone_size: once; v_call: TRBV5-1; j_call: TRBJ1-3; cdr3_aa: CASSLDDSRSGNTIYF; cdr3_nt: TGCGCCAGCAGCTTGGATGACAGCCGCTCTGGAAACACCATATATTTT
d_call: TRBD2; clone_size: .; v_call: TRBV7-9; j_call: TRBJ2-4; cdr3_aa: CASSQRTSGGKNIQYF; cdr3_nt: TGTGCCAGCAGCCAACGGACTAGCGGGGGAAAAAACATTCAGTACTTC
d_call: TRBD1; clone_size: .; v_call: TRBV5-6; j_call: TRBJ1-2; cdr3_aa: CASSPPYRDSYGYTF; cdr3_nt: TGTGCCAGCAGCCCTCCTTACCGGGACAGCTATGGCTACACCTTC
d_call: TRBD1; clone_size: few; v_call: TRBV27; j_call: TRBJ1-5; cdr3_aa: CASSSDRGQSQPQHF; cdr3_nt: TGTGCCAGCAGTTCGGACAGGGGGCAAAGTCAGCCCCAGCATTTT
d_call: .; clone_size: .; v_call: TRBV9; j_call: TRBJ1-3; cdr3_aa: CASSVGGGSGNTIYF; cdr3_nt: TGTGCCAGCAGCGTAGGAGGCGGCTCTGGAAACACCATATATTTT
d_call: .; clone_size: .; v_call: TRBV5-4; j_call: TRBJ1-1; cdr3_aa: CASSWGQGEAFF; cdr3_nt: TGTGCCAGCAGCTGGGGGCAGGGTGAAGCTTTCTTT
d_call: .; clone_size: .; v_call: TRBV27; j_call: TRBJ1-2; cdr3_aa: CASSGQNNYGYTF; cdr3_nt: TGTGCCAGCAGTGGACAGAACAACTATGGCTACACCTTC
d_call: TRBD1; clone_size: .; v_call: TRBV6-5; j_call: TRBJ1-2; cdr3_aa: CASSKTGAGGGYTF; cdr3_nt: TGTGCCAGCAGCAAAACAGGGGCCGGCGGGGGCTACACCTTC
d_call: TRBD1; clone_size: once; v_call: TRBV19; j_call: TRBJ1-1; cdr3_aa: CASRDRDREVSGTEAFF; cdr3_nt: TGTGCCAGTAGGGACCGGGACAGGGAGGTGAGCGGCACTGAAGCTTTCTTT
d_call: .; clone_size: .; v_call: TRBV18; j_call: TRBJ1-1; cdr3_aa: CASSPDLGILNTEAFF; cdr3_nt: TGTGCCAGCTCACCTGATCTCGGGATACTTAACACTGAAGCTTTCTTT
d_call: .; clone_size: .; v_call: TRBV3-1/TRBV3-2; j_call: TRBJ1-5; cdr3_aa: CASSQGRGGNQPQHF; cdr3_nt: TGTGCCAGCAGCCAAGGGAGAGGTGGCAATCAGCCCCAGCATTTT
d_call: .; clone_size: .; v_call: TRBV2; j_call: TRBJ2-7; cdr3_aa: CASRESQGLEQYF; cdr3_nt: TGTGCCAGCAGAGAAAGTCAGGGCCTCGAGCAGTACTTC
d_call: TRBD1; clone_size: .; v_call: TRBV6-8; j_call: TRBJ1-1; cdr3_aa: CASGGDRGRTEAFF; cdr3_nt: TGTGCCAGTGGGGGGGACAGGGGGCGAACTGAAGCTTTCTTT
d_call: .; clone_size: once; v_call: TRBV7-2; j_call: TRBJ1-2; cdr3_aa: CASSFLGTSYGYTF; cdr3_nt: TGTGCCAGCAGCTTCCTCGGGACATCTTATGGCTACACCTTC
d_call: .; clone_size: .; v_call: TRBV5-1; j_call: TRBJ1-6; cdr3_aa: CATSRDNNSPLHF; cdr3_nt: TGCGCCACCTCCCGGGACAACAATTCACCCCTCCACTTT
d_call: .; clone_size: .; v_call: TRBV23-1; j_call: TRBJ1-1; cdr3_aa: CASGQGTGCNTEAFF; cdr3_nt: TGCGCCAGCGGTCAAGGTACAGGGTGCAACACTGAAGCTTTCTTT
d_call: TRBD1; clone_size: .; v_call: TRBV4-2; j_call: TRBJ1-2; cdr3_aa: CASSQERQGALGGYTF; cdr3_nt: TGTGCCAGCAGCCAAGAGAGACAGGGGGCTCTAGGAGGCTACACCTTC
d_call: .; clone_size: .; v_call: TRBV25-1; j_call: TRBJ1-2; cdr3_aa: CASSEHTGDLYGYTF; cdr3_nt: TGTGCCAGCAGTGAACACACGGGGGACCTATATGGCTACACCTTC